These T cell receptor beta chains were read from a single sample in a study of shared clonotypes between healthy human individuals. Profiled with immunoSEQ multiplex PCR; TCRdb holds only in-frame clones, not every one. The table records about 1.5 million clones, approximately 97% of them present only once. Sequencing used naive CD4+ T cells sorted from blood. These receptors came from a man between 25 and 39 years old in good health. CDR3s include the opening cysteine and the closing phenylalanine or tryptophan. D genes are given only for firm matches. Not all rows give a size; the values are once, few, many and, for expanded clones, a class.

TGTGCCAGCAGCCCCGAGGGACTAGCCAAAAACATTCAGTACTTC	CASSPEGLAKNIQYF	-	TRBJ2-4	-	TRBV28
TGTGCCAGCAGTTTCGGGACTAGGGGGCAGTTCTTC	CASSFGTRGQFF	once	TRBJ2-1	TRBD2	TRBV28
TGCAGTGCGAGACAGTCAGTAAAGCAGTTCTTC	CSARQSVKQFF	-	TRBJ2-1	-	TRBV20-1
TGTGCCAGCAGCTCTCCCTCTACAGGGTTCAGATACGAGCAGTACTTC	CASSSPSTGFRYEQYF	-	TRBJ2-7	-	TRBV11-2
TGTGCCAGCAGCCAAGCGAGACGGACAGGGGGCTTTTTTTCCGATACGCAGTATTTT	CASSQARRTGGFFSDTQYF	-	TRBJ2-3	TRBD1	TRBV14
TGTGCCAGCAGCCCGGGACAGTTTTTATCTGAGCAGTTCTTC	CASSPGQFLSEQFF	-	TRBJ2-1	TRBD1	TRBV7-9
TGTGCCACCAGCAGGGCCCTCGTTCCGGGACAGGGTTCCGAGCAGTACTTC	CATSRALVPGQGSEQYF	-	TRBJ2-7	TRBD1	TRBV15
TGTGCCAGCAGCTTGTTTCGGGGTCTAAATGGCTACACCTTC	CASSLFRGLNGYTF	once	TRBJ1-2	-	TRBV5-5
TGTGCCAGCAGCTCGGGACCCGACTACAATGAGCAGTTCTTC	CASSSGPDYNEQFF	-	TRBJ2-1	-	TRBV7-9
TGTGCCAGCAGTGAAGGACAGCTACCTAATCAGCCCCAGCATTTT	CASSEGQLPNQPQHF	-	TRBJ1-5	-	TRBV6-1
TGTGCCAGCAGCTTGGCCCTCTCGCCGACAGGGTTTAATGAGCAGTTCTTC	CASSLALSPTGFNEQFF	-	TRBJ2-1	TRBD1	TRBV5-6
TGTGCCAGCAGTTTGTACAGGGGGTCCTACGAGCAGTACTTC	CASSLYRGSYEQYF	-	TRBJ2-7	TRBD1	TRBV28
TGCAGCGTTGCTAACAGGGGGAACACTGAAGCTTTCTTT	CSVANRGNTEAFF	-	TRBJ1-1	TRBD1	TRBV29-1
TGTGCCAGCAGCTTAGGTACAGCCCACCGTCAGCCCCAGCATTTT	CASSLGTAHRQPQHF	-	TRBJ1-5	-	TRBV11-2
TGTGCCAGCAAGGGAGGAACTTCAACAGATACGCAGTATTTT	CASKGGTSTDTQYF	-	TRBJ2-3	-	TRBV6-1
TGTGCCAGCAGCTTGGCAGTCAGTACAGGGGTCGGGGAGCTGTTTTTT	CASSLAVSTGVGELFF	-	TRBJ2-2	TRBD1	TRBV5-8
TGCGCCAGCAGTCAACTAGCGGAATATAACACCGGGGAGCTGTTTTTT	CASSQLAEYNTGELFF	-	TRBJ2-2	TRBD2	TRBV4-1
TGCGCCAGCAGCAAACAGGGTATCCTGCCTCCGGGCGAGCAGTACTTC	CASSKQGILPPGEQYF	-	TRBJ2-7	-	TRBV5-1
TGCGCCAGCAGCCCCGAGGGGGTGACGAACACTGAAGCTTTCTTT	CASSPEGVTNTEAFF	-	TRBJ1-1	-	TRBV5-1
TGTGCCAGCAGCTTAAGACAGGGGAATGAGCAGTTCTTC	CASSLRQGNEQFF	-	TRBJ2-1	TRBD1	TRBV7-9
TGTGCCAGCAGCGTAGGGGGGCAGGCCCATCAGCCCCAGCATTTT	CASSVGGQAHQPQHF	-	TRBJ1-5	-	TRBV9
TGTGCCAGCTCACATGGACAGGGGAACATTCAGTACTTC	CASSHGQGNIQYF	-	TRBJ2-4	TRBD1	TRBV18
TGCGCCAGCAGCTTGCCGCGGCGGAAGGGATCCTACAATGAGCAGTTCTTC	CASSLPRRKGSYNEQFF	-	TRBJ2-1	-	TRBV5-1
TGTGCCAGCAGCTTTTTCGGAGGGTCTCTCCCCGCCGGGGAGCTGTTTTTT	CASSFFGGSLPAGELFF	-	TRBJ2-2	-	TRBV9
TGCAGCGTTGAAGGGAGGAACACTGAAGCTTTCTTT	CSVEGRNTEAFF	-	TRBJ1-1	-	TRBV29-1
TGTGCCAGCAAAGACTCGACCACAGATACGCAGTATTTT	CASKDSTTDTQYF	-	TRBJ2-3	-	TRBV6-6
TGTGCCAGAAGCCGTGGGGTAAATGAGGGAGCTTTCTTT	CARSRGVNEGAFF	-	TRBJ1-1	-	TRBV7-5
TGTGCCACCAGCAGAGCGAGCTACGAGCAGTACTTC	CATSRASYEQYF	-	TRBJ2-7	-	TRBV15
TGTGCCAGCAGCTTAACGGGAGCCCGAGTCACTGAAGCTTTCTTT	CASSLTGARVTEAFF	-	TRBJ1-1	-	TRBV11-2
TGCGCCAGCAGTTTCCCGAACACCGGGACTAGCGGCCCCTCGTCCTACGAGCAGTACTTC	CASSFPNTGTSGPSSYEQYF	-	TRBJ2-7	TRBD2	TRBV5-1
TGTGCCTGGGCCCAAACCGCCGGGATGAACACTGAAGCTTTCTTT	CAWAQTAGMNTEAFF	-	TRBJ1-1	-	TRBV30
TGTGCCAGCTACCGAAGCGTCGGGGGTGACTATGGCTACACCTTC	CASYRSVGGDYGYTF	once	TRBJ1-2	-	TRBV2
TGTGCCAGCAGTGTCCCCGGGTATAGTAACTATGGCTACACCTTC	CASSVPGYSNYGYTF	-	TRBJ1-2	-	TRBV2
TGTGCCATCAGTGACCCGGGAAAGGGCCCCTACGAGCAGTACTTC	CAISDPGKGPYEQYF	-	TRBJ2-7	-	TRBV10-3
TGTGCCAGTAGACCGGGAAAAAGCACAGATACGCAGTATTTT	CASRPGKSTDTQYF	-	TRBJ2-3	-	TRBV19
TGTGCCACTAGACTAGCGGGACGGAACGAGCAGTACTTC	CATRLAGRNEQYF	-	TRBJ2-7	TRBD2	TRBV19
TGTGCCAGCAGCTTAGATAGCGGTGGGAGCTCCTACAATGAGCAGTTCTTC	CASSLDSGGSSYNEQFF	-	TRBJ2-1	-	TRBV11-3
TGTGCCAGCAGCCAAGAGACGGTCGGCCAGGGCGTTGAGAATGAGCAGTTCTTC	CASSQETVGQGVENEQFF	-	TRBJ2-1	-	TRBV4-2
TGCGCCAGCAGTGAGTCGGGGGGATCGGGGGCCAACGTCCTGACTTTC	CASSESGGSGANVLTF	-	TRBJ2-6	-	TRBV10-2
TGTGCCAGCAGCCCAACTGGGAGCGGGAAAGGCTATGAGCAGTTCTTC	CASSPTGSGKGYEQFF	-	TRBJ2-1	TRBD2	TRBV7-9
TGTGCCAGGCCAAGATTTCACCCTCAGGCTAGCGGATGCACCGGGGAGCTGTTTTTT	CARPRFHPQASGCTGELFF	-	TRBJ2-2	-	TRBV21-1
TGTGCCAGTAGTATGCCGCAGGGGTTGGGAGAGACCCAGTACTTC	CASSMPQGLGETQYF	-	TRBJ2-5	-	TRBV19
TGTGCCAGCCGTCTTTATGACAGGGGGCCAGACGAGCAGTACTTC	CASRLYDRGPDEQYF	-	TRBJ2-7	TRBD1	TRBV28
TGTGCCACACACGGACAGATCAACACCGGGGAGCTGTTTTTT	CATHGQINTGELFF	-	TRBJ2-2	-	TRBV10-3
TGTGCCAGCAGCTTAGATCTTGGAAGCTCCTACAATGAGCAGTTCTTC	CASSLDLGSSYNEQFF	-	TRBJ2-1	-	TRBV11-3
TGTGCCAGCAGCTTGGGCCGGTACTACGAGCAGTACTTC	CASSLGRYYEQYF	-	TRBJ2-7	-	TRBV5-5
TGTGCCAGCAGCCAACAAGCGGGATTGTCGGGGGCCTACGAGCAGTACTTC	CASSQQAGLSGAYEQYF	-	TRBJ2-7	TRBD2	TRBV4-2
TGTGCCAGCGTTGGGCAGGGGTCCGCCAACTATGGCTACACCTTC	CASVGQGSANYGYTF	-	TRBJ1-2	-	TRBV6-1
TGCAGTGCTAGCCCCCTCCGTGGGCAGTACTTC	CSASPLRGQYF	-	TRBJ2-7	-	TRBV20-1
TGTGCCAGCAGTGAAAGGGGGGCACACAATCAGCCCCAGCATTTT	CASSERGAHNQPQHF	-	TRBJ1-5	-	TRBV2
TGTGCCAGCAGCGGGGAGAGGACAGGTAGCACAGATACGCAGTATTTT	CASSGERTGSTDTQYF	-	TRBJ2-3	TRBD1	TRBV7-9